These T cell receptor beta chains were read from a single sample in a study of blood T cell repertoires in COVID-19. Assay used: immunoSEQ multiplex PCR; TCRdb lists only in-frame clones, some missing. This sample has approximately 110,000 clones, with 70% to 90% found just once. Sequencing was done on a sample of peripheral blood. The receptors were sampled from a human donor in a cohort sampled during active COVID-19. CDR3s include the opening cysteine and the closing phenylalanine or tryptophan. D genes are given only for firm matches. A row's size may be missing; if present it is once, few, many or a size class.

d_gene | abundance | j_gene | v_gene | CDR3aa | CDR3nt
NA | NA | TRBJ2-7 | TRBV28 | CASSYQEVGNIF | TGTGCCAGCAGCTATCAAGAGGTTGGTAACATTTTC
TRBD1 | few | TRBJ1-1 | TRBV24-1 | CATSDSTGGTEAFF | TGTGCCACCAGTGACTCGACAGGGGGGACTGAAGCTTTCTTT
TRBD1 | NA | TRBJ2-1 | TRBV12-3/TRBV12-4 | CASSGQGRVQFF | TGTGCCAGCAGTGGACAGGGGAGGGTGCAGTTCTTC
NA | NA | TRBJ2-1 | TRBV12-3/TRBV12-4 | CASSGFYGEQFF | TGTGCCAGTTCAGGGTTTTACGGTGAGCAGTTCTTC
NA | once | TRBJ1-2 | TRBV7-2 | CASSREEGNYGYTF | TGTGCCAGCAGCCGCGAGGAGGGTAACTATGGCTACACCTTC
NA | few | TRBJ2-6 | TRBV4-2 | CASSQVRSGANVLTF | TGTGCCAGCAGCCAAGTGAGATCAGGGGCCAACGTCCTGACTTTC
NA | NA | TRBJ1-3 | TRBV6-5 | CALGGIVSGNTIYF | TGTGCCTTGGGAGGAATAGTCTCTGGAAACACCATATATTTT
TRBD1 | NA | TRBJ1-5 | TRBV18 | CASSPGTGENQPQHF | TGTGCCAGCTCCCCCGGGACAGGGGAAAATCAGCCCCAGCATTTT
NA | NA | TRBJ2-7 | TRBV6-5 | CASTPLPNGGGEQYF | TGTGCCAGCACTCCGCTTCCAAACGGTGGTGGCGAGCAGTACTTC
NA | NA | TRBJ1-3 | TRBV4-1 | CASSQEGRNSGNTIYF | TGCGCCAGCAGCCAAGAGGGGCGGAACTCTGGAAACACCATATATTTT
TRBD1 | NA | TRBJ2-7 | TRBV7-2 | CASSSSGTGFYEQYF | TGTGCCAGCAGCTCCTCCGGGACAGGGTTTTACGAGCAGTACTTC
NA | NA | TRBJ2-5 | TRBV7-9 | CASSSLGGDLETQYF | TGTGCCAGCAGCTCGTTAGGCGGGGATCTGGAGACCCAGTACTTC
TRBD1 | NA | TRBJ1-4 | TRBV2 | CASSRPGQGNEKLFF | TGTGCCAGCAGTAGACCGGGACAGGGTAATGAAAAACTGTTTTTT
TRBD1 | NA | TRBJ1-3 | TRBV2 | CASRGGQGNPGNTIYF | TGTGCCAGCAGGGGGGGACAGGGAAACCCCGGAAACACCATATATTTT
TRBD1 | few | TRBJ2-3 | TRBV19 | CASSPGQPSTDTQYF | TGTGCCAGTAGTCCGGGACAGCCGTCCACAGATACGCAGTATTTT
TRBD1 | NA | TRBJ2-1 | TRBV2 | CASRATGVLYSYNEQFF | TGTGCCAGCAGGGCGACAGGGGTACTGTACTCCTACAATGAGCAGTTCTTC
NA | NA | TRBJ1-1 | TRBV28 | CASRLTRRGITNTEAFF | TGTGCCAGCAGGCTGACCCGGCGGGGCATTACGAACACTGAAGCTTTCTTT
NA | NA | TRBJ2-1 | TRBV9 | CASSPGHRSYNEQFF | TGTGCCAGCAGCCCGGGACACCGCTCCTACAATGAGCAGTTCTTC
TRBD2 | NA | TRBJ2-1 | TRBV15 | CATSGRREGLYTRNEQFF | TGTGCCACCAGCGGACGGCGGGAGGGCCTGTATACTCGGAATGAGCAGTTCTTC
NA | NA | TRBJ2-7 | TRBV11-2 | CASSPQRSPGTEQYF | TGTGCCAGCAGCCCCCAAAGGTCCCCAGGAACTGAGCAGTACTTC
TRBD1 | NA | TRBJ2-5 | TRBV6-5 | CASTRRTGAQETQYF | TGTGCCAGCACCAGAAGGACAGGGGCGCAAGAGACCCAGTACTTC
TRBD1 | NA | TRBJ1-5 | TRBV18 | CASSPRTGANQPQHF | TGTGCCAGCTCTCCCCGGACAGGGGCCAATCAGCCCCAGCATTTT
NA | NA | TRBJ2-1 | TRBV5-1 | CASTWGGSGNEQFF | TGCGCCAGCACCTGGGGTGGGAGCGGCAATGAGCAGTTCTTC
TRBD1 | NA | TRBJ2-7 | TRBV11-2 | CASSLPPTGTWYEQYF | TGTGCCAGCAGCTTACCTCCGACAGGGACCTGGTACGAGCAGTACTTC
NA | NA | TRBJ1-4 | TRBV28 | CASRTSGIEKLFF | TGTGCCAGCAGGACATCGGGAATCGAAAAACTGTTTTTT
NA | NA | TRBJ2-2 | TRBV18 | CASSPRTTANELFF | TGTGCCAGCTCACCTCGGACTACCGCTAACGAGCTGTTTTTT
TRBD1 | NA | TRBJ1-1 | TRBV18 | CASSRDRGLDTEAFF | TGTGCCAGCTCAAGGGACAGGGGGCTGGACACTGAAGCTTTCTTT
TRBD2 | NA | TRBJ2-5 | TRBV5-1 | CASSPGVTSGAQETQYF | TGCGCCAGCAGCCCTGGCGTGACTAGCGGGGCCCAAGAGACCCAGTACTTC
TRBD1 | few | TRBJ1-6 | TRBV7-2 | CASSSTPDRGGSPLHF | TGTGCCAGCAGCTCTACTCCGGACAGGGGTGGTTCACCCCTCCACTTT
NA | NA | TRBJ2-3 | TRBV24-1 | CATSDLGPAGSDTQYF | TGTGCCACCAGTGATTTAGGACCCGCGGGGTCAGATACGCAGTATTTT
NA | NA | TRBJ1-4 | TRBV2 | CASSGGGTSSGELFF | TGTGCCAGCAGCGGGGGGGGGACCTCATCGGGAGAACTGTTTTTT
NA | NA | TRBJ2-7 | TRBV29-1 | CSVVGHRPYEQYF | TGCAGCGTTGTAGGACATCGACCCTACGAGCAGTACTTC
TRBD1 | NA | TRBJ2-7 | TRBV20-1 | CSASGTVYEQYF | TGCAGTGCTAGTGGGACAGTCTACGAGCAGTACTTC
NA | NA | TRBJ1-4 | TRBV27 | CASSLRPGINEKLFF | TGTGCCAGCAGTCTGAGACCGGGAATTAATGAAAAACTGTTTTTT
TRBD1 | NA | TRBJ2-1 | TRBV29-1 | CSVELRQGIRNEQFF | TGCAGCGTTGAATTGAGACAGGGGATCCGCAATGAGCAGTTCTTC
NA | once | TRBJ1-2 | TRBV21-1 | CASSKGGGKINYGYTF | TGTGCCAGCAGCAAAGGGGGCGGGAAAATCAACTATGGCTACACCTTC